The sequence of this T cell receptor (beta chain) was determined in a study of T cells in Graves' hyperthyroidism and ophthalmopathy. RNA transcripts served as the template for amplifying TCR beta CDR3 regions. RT-PCR in the first round (using the HTBI primer set) targeted the TCR CDR3. From the multiplex PCR reads, TCRdb called clonotypes with MiXCR, one entry per CDR3 protein. The sample holds over 700,000 distinct CDR3 sequences, roughly a third seen once. The CDR3 runs 11 residues. Trimming left V 5 bases short and J 10 bases short, with 14 bases between. CDR1 is DFQATT, CDR2 SNEGSKA, per germline (reference sequence). Ten or more counts support this clonotype.

The chain couples TRBV20-1 to TRBJ1-1; a possible D gene is TRBD1 (6 bases). Sequencing was carried out using blood. The receptor was isolated from a woman in her forties with Graves' hyperthyroidism. The CDR3: CSALNRDLAFF. The CDR3 coding sequence is TGCAGTGCTTTAAACAGGGATCTAGCTTTCTTT.